Listed below are T cell receptor beta chains from one sample, sequenced in a study of metastatic and nonmetastatic thyroid tumors. TCRdb re-clonotyped the PCR reads via MiXCR. Seen here are some 5,100 clones, 30% to 45% observed once, and the top ten hold roughly 32%. The specimen sequenced was adjacent normal tissue. The receptor source for this set is a female donor with papillary thyroid cancer or a benign thyroid nodule (not recorded which). Some clones in this sample may be carry-over from other donors' samples. Both conserved end residues are part of each CDR3. Each record gives: D gene, J gene, clone size, V gene, CDR3 length, CDR3 protein, CDR3 DNA. A D gene is named only where the DNA matches it firmly. The size of a clone is reported for some rows only, either as once, few or many, or as a class for expanded clones.

>.|TRBJ2-1|.|TRBV20-1|14
CSASSYELSNEQFF
TGCAGTGCTAGTTCATACGAGCTGAGCAATGAGCAGTTCTTC
>TRBD2|TRBJ2-1|.|TRBV6-1|15
CASSVTSGVQDEQFF
TGTGCCAGCAGTGTGACTAGCGGGGTCCAGGATGAGCAGTTCTTC
>.|TRBJ2-1|.|TRBV29-1|16
CSVEDQNRVTYNEQFF
TGCAGCGTTGAAGACCAGAACAGGGTAACCTACAATGAGCAGTTCTTC
>.|TRBJ1-6|few|TRBV12-3/TRBV12-4|13
CASSLATGNPLHF
TGTGCCAGCAGTTTGGCCACAGGGAACCCCCTCCACTTT
>.|TRBJ2-7|.|TRBV30|13
CAWSPGHYYEQYF
TGTGCCTGGAGCCCGGGACACTACTACGAGCAGTACTTC
>.|TRBJ1-1|medium-sized|TRBV5-6|15
CASSSTGLLNTEAFF
TGTGCCAGCAGCTCCACAGGGTTACTGAACACTGAAGCTTTCTTT
>.|TRBJ1-1|few|TRBV6-1|13
CASRTLGADEAFF
TGTGCCAGCAGGACTTTGGGGGCGGACGAAGCTTTCTTT
>TRBD2|TRBJ2-3|medium-sized|TRBV20-1|16
CSAATPGLAWSDTQYF
TGCAGTGCTGCGACACCGGGACTAGCGTGGTCGGATACGCAGTATTTT
>.|TRBJ2-7|few|TRBV12-3/TRBV12-4|14
CASSLLADYMEQYF
TGTGCCAGCAGTTTATTAGCCGATTACATGGAGCAGTACTTC
>.|TRBJ2-2|.|TRBV6-1|16
CASSRQRGWNTGELFF
TGTGCCAGCAGCCGACAGAGGGGTTGGAACACCGGGGAGCTGTTTTTT
>.|TRBJ2-7|.|TRBV6-2/TRBV6-3|14
CASSSIQREYEQYF
TGTGCCAGCAGTAGTATCCAGAGGGAATACGAGCAGTACTTC
>TRBD2|TRBJ2-3|.|TRBV7-6|17
CASSFLAGEIGADTQYF
TGTGCCAGCAGCTTCTTAGCGGGAGAGATAGGGGCAGATACGCAGTATTTT
>.|TRBJ1-4|few|TRBV30|13
CAWSFAVNEKLFF
TGTGCCTGGAGTTTTGCGGTTAATGAAAAACTGTTTTTT
>.|TRBJ2-2|.|TRBV5-8|12
CASSLIPGELFF
TGTGCCAGCAGCCTTATCCCCGGGGAGCTGTTTTTT
>TRBD1|TRBJ1-6|.|TRBV11-1|15
CASSSGQGAHSPLHF
TGTGCCAGCAGCTCCGGACAGGGGGCCCACTCACCCCTCCACTTT
>.|TRBJ1-1|.|TRBV11-2|15
CASSWGGNQPTEAFF
TGTGCCAGCAGCTGGGGGGGGAATCAACCCACTGAAGCTTTCTTT
>.|TRBJ2-1|few|TRBV27|15
CASSLSTQGRNEQFF
TGTGCCAGCAGTTTATCGACCCAGGGGAGGAATGAGCAGTTCTTC
>TRBD1|TRBJ1-2|.|TRBV11-2|16
CASSGQRTGNSYGYTF
TGTGCCAGCAGTGGACAGAGGACAGGGAACAGCTATGGCTACACCTTC
>.|TRBJ2-1|few|TRBV6-5|16
CASSYSSGVPYNEQFF
TGTGCCAGCAGTTACTCGTCGGGAGTGCCCTACAATGAGCAGTTCTTC
>.|TRBJ1-2|.|TRBV9|13
CASSAQGRVGYTF
TGTGCCAGCAGCGCCCAGGGGAGGGTCGGCTACACCTTC
>TRBD2|TRBJ2-7|.|TRBV20-1|14
CSVGTSNPTYEQYF
TGCAGTGTGGGGACTAGCAATCCCACCTACGAGCAGTACTTC
>.|TRBJ1-2|.|TRBV11-3|16
CASSSKDRAPNYGYTF
TGTGCCAGCAGCTCAAAGGACCGAGCACCTAACTATGGCTACACCTTC
>.|TRBJ1-2|large|TRBV5-1|12
CASSLDGKGYTF
TGCGCCAGCAGCTTGGACGGCAAAGGGTACACCTTC
>.|TRBJ2-7|few|TRBV20-1|14
CSARDQTRSYEQYF
TGCAGTGCTAGAGATCAAACTAGATCCTACGAGCAGTACTTC
>TRBD2|TRBJ2-1|few|TRBV6-1|17
CASIVTSGGLGYNEQFF
TGTGCCAGCATTGTAACTAGCGGTGGGTTGGGCTACAATGAGCAGTTCTTC
>.|TRBJ2-6|few|TRBV24-1|16
CATSDLGRDGANVLTF
TGTGCCACCAGTGATTTAGGCAGGGATGGGGCCAACGTCCTGACTTTC
>.|TRBJ2-1|few|TRBV12-3/TRBV12-4|14
CASSLGAGSNEQFF
TGTGCCAGCAGTTTAGGGGCAGGGAGCAATGAGCAGTTCTTC
>TRBD1|TRBJ2-1|.|TRBV11-1|14
CASSFRRGSNEQFF
TGTGCCAGCAGCTTTCGCAGGGGGAGCAATGAGCAGTTCTTC
>.|TRBJ2-1|few|TRBV12-3/TRBV12-4|11
CASRDQGEQFF
TGTGCCAGCAGGGACCAGGGAGAGCAGTTCTTC
>TRBD2|TRBJ2-1|large|TRBV6-5|17
CASSYSSTSGSYNEQFF
TGTGCCAGCAGTTACTCATCTACTAGCGGATCCTACAATGAGCAGTTCTTC
>TRBD2|TRBJ2-1|few|TRBV6-2/TRBV6-3|14
CASSYASGRNEQFF
TGTGCCAGCAGTTACGCTAGCGGGAGAAATGAGCAGTTCTTC
>.|TRBJ1-1|medium-sized|TRBV30|13
CAWSLQRHTEAFF
TGTGCCTGGAGCCTGCAGAGGCACACTGAAGCTTTCTTT
>TRBD1|TRBJ1-6|.|TRBV20-1|15
CSATPGQSYNSPLHF
TGCAGTGCTACCCCGGGACAGTCCTATAATTCACCCCTCCACTTT
>.|TRBJ2-2|.|TRBV6-1|15
CASSLRRGNTGELFF
TGTGCCAGCAGTCTTCGAAGGGGAAACACCGGGGAGCTGTTTTTT
>.|TRBJ2-1|.|TRBV27|13
CASSLSRTAEQFF
TGTGCCAGCAGTTTATCGAGGACGGCTGAGCAGTTCTTC
>.|TRBJ1-1|.|TRBV11-2|15
CASSLGGAVYFEAFF
TGTGCCAGCAGCCTTGGAGGGGCGGTCTATTTTGAAGCTTTCTTT
>.|TRBJ1-2|few|TRBV15|12
CATGGEFYGYTF
TGTGCCACTGGCGGGGAGTTCTATGGCTACACCTTC
>TRBD1|TRBJ1-2|once|TRBV27|14
CASRFPGQGHGYTF
TGTGCCAGCAGGTTCCCGGGACAGGGGCATGGCTACACCTTC
>.|TRBJ1-1|few|TRBV2|14
CASQGAGLNTEAFF
TGTGCCAGCCAAGGGGCAGGGCTGAACACTGAAGCTTTCTTT
>.|TRBJ1-2|.|TRBV19|14
CASSIQGSDYGYTF
TGTGCCAGTAGTATACAGGGATCGGACTATGGCTACACCTTC
>.|TRBJ2-3|.|TRBV29-1|14
CSVRDTRTTDTQYF
TGCAGCGTTCGGGACACCAGGACCACAGATACGCAGTATTTT
>.|TRBJ2-1|few|TRBV20-1|14
CSARDWLSYNEQFF
TGCAGTGCTAGAGATTGGCTATCCTACAATGAGCAGTTCTTC
>.|TRBJ2-2|.|TRBV11-2|13
CASSLGGTGELFF
TGTGCCAGCAGCTTAGGCGGCACCGGGGAGCTGTTTTTT
>.|TRBJ2-3|.|TRBV13|12
CASSVTRDTQYF
TGTGCCAGCAGCGTGACTAGAGATACGCAGTATTTT
>TRBD1|TRBJ2-7|.|TRBV19|15
CASRFSRDRDYEQYF
TGTGCCAGTAGGTTCTCCCGGGACAGGGACTACGAGCAGTACTTC
>.|TRBJ2-7|few|TRBV2|13
CASAPGLGYEQYF
TGTGCCAGCGCCCCGGGACTTGGCTACGAGCAGTACTTC
>.|TRBJ2-2|.|TRBV27|14
CASSALQGTGELFF
TGTGCCAGCAGTGCCCTTCAGGGTACCGGGGAGCTGTTTTTT
>TRBD2|TRBJ2-3|medium-sized|TRBV5-1|15
CASRRRAGSTDTQYF
TGCGCCAGTAGGCGGAGAGCGGGGAGCACAGATACGCAGTATTTT
>TRBD2|TRBJ2-7|.|TRBV6-1|14
CASRPTSVIYEQYF
TGTGCCAGCAGGCCGACTAGCGTGATATATGAGCAGTACTTC
>.|TRBJ2-7|.|TRBV12-3/TRBV12-4|15
CASSSEAGRLYEQYF
TGTGCCAGCAGTTCCGAAGCGGGTCGGCTCTACGAGCAGTACTTC
>.|TRBJ1-2|few|TRBV27|16
CASSLGATGLPYGYTF
TGTGCCAGCAGTTTGGGTGCCACGGGCTTACCGTATGGCTACACCTTC
>.|TRBJ1-2|.|TRBV11-3|13
CASSPGANYGYTF
TGTGCCAGCAGTCCCGGGGCCAACTATGGCTACACCTTC
>.|TRBJ1-5|few|TRBV20-1|14
CSATSEASNQPQHF
TGCAGTGCTACCTCAGAAGCTAGCAATCAGCCCCAGCATTTT
>TRBD2|TRBJ2-3|.|TRBV5-1|16
CASSRLTSASTDTQYF
TGCGCCAGCAGCCGCCTGACTAGCGCCAGCACAGATACGCAGTATTTT
>.|TRBJ2-7|.|TRBV29-1|12
CSVEFDTIGQYF
TGCAGCGTTGAGTTTGACACGATAGGTCAGTACTTC
>.|TRBJ2-1|few|TRBV27|15
CASNKWHDSDNEQFF
TGTGCCAGCAATAAGTGGCATGACAGCGACAATGAGCAGTTCTTC
>.|TRBJ1-2|few|TRBV6-1|13
CASSSGVLNGYTF
TGTGCCAGCAGTTCAGGAGTCCTCAATGGCTACACCTTC
>.|TRBJ1-2|.|TRBV5-8|14
CASSLEFPNYGYTF
TGTGCCAGCAGCTTGGAATTTCCCAACTATGGCTACACCTTC
>TRBD2|TRBJ2-3|.|TRBV5-6|16
CASSFLVAGGTDTQYF
TGTGCCAGCAGCTTCTTAGTGGCGGGGGGCACAGATACGCAGTATTTT
>TRBD1|TRBJ1-1|few|TRBV12-3/TRBV12-4|17
CASSPTGGEVGGNEAFF
TGTGCCAGCAGTCCGACAGGGGGCGAGGTTGGTGGGAATGAAGCTTTCTTT